This T cell receptor (beta chain) was sequenced during a study of blood T cells in healthy people across ages. About this clonotype itself: An end of the junction does not agree with germline; a read error may underlie this.

Together with a sample-barcoded 5' primer, a J-beta primer mix was included in a second PCR lasting about 7 to 12 cycles. TCRdb analysed the 5' RACE reads with MiXCR anew, one entry per CDR3 protein. The data contain more than 800,000 distinct CDR3 sequences, under 30% of them singletons. The CDR3 covers 12 residues. Germline CDR1 is SGHTA and CDR2 is FQGNSA. The source material was blood. This clonotype was obtained from a woman older than 75 in good health. V is TRBV7-2 and J is TRBJ2-1; D is undetermined. The CDR3 loop reads CASSSNYSEQFF. CDR3 coding DNA: TGTGCCAGCAGCTCTAACTACAGTGAGCAGTTCTTC.